Sequencing of this TCR beta chain was carried out in a study of blood T cell repertoires in COVID-19. Study as a whole: Both acute and convalescent COVID-19 samples were obtained from the United States, Italy and Spain. The cDNA or gDNA used as material had been derived from T cells, B-cell-depleted T cells, or PBMCs.

As originally analysed: Nucleated cell number was recorded as an estimate derived from reference gene primer amplification. TCRdb's copy holds only in-frame clones and misses some; the assay was immunoSEQ multiplex PCR. V and J calls and clone size are as listed in that table; D and trimming were resolved from the DNA. This repertoire shows some 250,000 clones, roughly 80% found once; its top ten account for approximately 9.6%. The CDR3 consists of 14 residues. The ends were cut back, 6 bases at V and 1 base at J, with 12 bases in the middle. Germline CDR1 reads LNHDA; CDR2 reads SQIVND (reference sequence).

The material sequenced was peripheral blood. This rearrangement joins TRBV19 to TRBJ1-1, with D maybe TRBD1 (6 bases). The receptor comes from a woman over 75 with acute or convalescent COVID-19. The chain's CDR3 is CASRRGQTNTEAFF. For the CDR3, the DNA is TGTGCCAGTAGGCGTGGACAGACGAACACTGAAGCTTTCTTT.